At least ten counts were recorded for the clone carrying this T cell receptor (beta chain). What it binds is not known. The record originates from a study of T cells in Graves' hyperthyroidism and ophthalmopathy. Study results and caveats: Ophthalmopathy, as predicted by the model, came a median approximately 5.9 months after the prediction.

Germline CDR1 MNHNS, CDR2 SASEGT. Trimming pared 6 bases from V and 4 bases from J, leaving 12 bases between. CDR3 size: 13 residues. Regions amplified from RNA transcripts were the TCR beta CDR3 regions. Using the HTBI primer set, a first-round RT-PCR was run on the TCR CDR3. TCRdb ran MiXCR on the multiplex PCR reads and lists one entry per CDR3 protein. The sample holds around 420,000 distinct CDR3 sequences, roughly an eighth seen once. V usage is TRBV6-1 and J usage is TRBJ1-1, with D possibly TRBD1 on 5 matching bases. The sequencing sample was made of blood. This TCR was recovered from a woman under 30 with Graves' hyperthyroidism. The CDR3 sequence is CASRAQTATEAFF. In DNA form, the CDR3 reads TGTGCCAGCAGGGCACAGACAGCCACTGAAGCTTTCTTT.